This T cell receptor beta chain was recorded in a study of cytomegalovirus exposure and HLA in healthy donors. Findings and caveats of the study: Most sequenced TCRs were rare (though some public TCRs occurred in many donors).

CDR3 length: 15 amino acids. Per the germline V gene, CDR1 is SGHTA and CDR2 is FQGNSA. The PCR had 60 Vbeta and 13 Jbeta primers. Profiling relied on immunoSEQ multiplex PCR, and the TCRdb table lists in-frame clones only, not all of them. The table includes about 180,000 clones, 65% to 90% detected once. A word on this clone: Its antigen remains unidentified.

The J gene is TRBJ2-5, the V gene TRBV7-2; 10 bases are a match to TRBD2. The tail of the sequence fits TRBJ2-7 better, so the J call may be wrong. The source material was PBMCs. The TCR sequence derives from a girl under 10 years old in good health and CMV-seropositive. The DNA of the CDR3 is TGTGCCAGCAGCTTATTAGCGGGGGGATTCAACGAGCAGTACTTC. As protein: CASSLLAGGFNEQYF.